This T cell receptor (beta chain) is drawn from a study of blood T cell repertoires in COVID-19. Overall study context: Whether acute or convalescent, the COVID-19 samples came from the United States, Italy and Spain. PBMCs, B-cell-depleted T cells, or T cells were the source of the cDNA or gDNA that made up the material.

Germline CDR1 and CDR2: SGHAT and FQNNGV. The ends lost 5 bases at V and 0 bases at J; junction bases unmatched: 7. This CDR3 is built from 17 residues. Original processing methods: Researchers report that nucleated cell counts were estimated from reference gene primer amplification. TCRdb keeps only in-frame clones here, not all; method: immunoSEQ multiplex PCR. The V and J calls and clone size were taken over from that table, and D and trimming were inferred from the DNA. In the table there are approximately 150,000 clones, 84% of which are singletons. V usage is TRBV11-2 and J usage is TRBJ2-1; the match to TRBD2 covers 10 bases. The TCR was taken from a man in his thirties or forties with COVID-19, enrolled during active disease. Sequenced material: peripheral blood. The CDR3 loop reads CASSPGTSVSSYNEQFF. CDR3 nucleotide sequence: TGTGCCAGCAGCCCTGGGACTAGCGTTAGCTCCTACAATGAGCAGTTCTTC. Combining the CDR3 with reference TRBV11-2 and TRBJ2-1 gives the whole variable domain EAGVAQSPRYKIIEKRQSVAFWCNPISGHATLYWYQQILGQGPKLLIQFQNNGVVDDSQLPKDRFSAERLKGVDSTLKIQPAKLEDSAVYLCASSPGTSVSSYNEQFFGPGTRLTVL.